Shown below are 11 T cell receptor beta chains from a single sample sequenced in a study of blood T cell repertoires in COVID-19. Sequencing used immunoSEQ multiplex PCR; TCRdb keeps in-frame clones, though not all of them. This sample has 130,000 or so clones, with around 79% found just once. Sequenced material: peripheral blood. Receptors originate from a woman aged 70 to 79 with COVID-19, enrolled during active disease.

The chain is built from TRBV11-2 and TRBJ1-1; 8 bases match TRBD1. Germline V CDR1 and CDR2: SGHAT, FQNNGV. CDR3 length equals 16 residues. With V trimmed by 1 base and J by 0 bases, 4 bases remained unmatched. In DNA, the CDR3 is TGTGCCAGCAGCTTAGTTATGGGACAGGTGAACACTGAAGCTTTCTTT. This encodes CASSLVMGQVNTEAFF.

The chain joins TRBV7-9 to TRBJ1-2, with D maybe TRBD1 (5 bases). Trimming took 0 bases from V and 8 from J, leaving 10 bases between them. Germline assignment: CDR1 SEHNR and CDR2 FQNEAQ (reference sequence). The CDR3 runs 13 residues. The DNA of the CDR3 is TGTGCCAGCAGCTTAGCAGGGGTTGAAGGCTACACCTTC. Its protein product is CASSLAGVEGYTF.

The chain combines TRBV30 with TRBJ1-3; the D gene is possibly TRBD1 (5 bases). This CDR3 is built from 14 residues. V dropped 5 bases and J dropped 2 bases, with 13 bases sitting between them. Per the germline V gene, CDR1 is GTSNPN and CDR2 is SVGIG (reference sequence). The CDR3 DNA sequence: TGTGCCTGGTTCGGCAGGGATACTGGAAACACCATATATTTT. Amino acid sequence: CAWFGRDTGNTIYF.

This chain links TRBV28 with TRBJ1-1; D possibly corresponds to TRBD1 (5 bases). Trimming left V 6 bases short and J 5 bases short, with 16 bases between. Germline V lookup: CDR1 MDHEN, CDR2 SYDVKM. The CDR3 runs to 14 residues. The CDR3: CASSGEDKGTEAFF. The CDR3 DNA sequence: TGTGCCAGCAGCGGCGAGGACAAGGGGACTGAAGCTTTCTTT.

This clone was observed once. V usage is TRBV5-8 and J usage is TRBJ1-1; perhaps TRBD1 as D (5 bases). The length of the CDR3 is 13 residues. Germline CDR1 is SGHTS and CDR2 is YDEGEE. Trimming took 4 bases from V and 11 from J, leaving 18 bases between them. The CDR3 DNA reads as TGTGCCAGCAGCCGCTTCTCAGGGTACGGGGCTTTCTTT. Its protein is CASSRFSGYGAFF. Together with reference TRBV5-8 and TRBJ1-1, the CDR3 gives the full variable domain: EAGVTQSPTHLIKTRGQQATLRCSPISGHTSVYWYQQALGLGLQFLLWYDEGEERNRGNFPPRFSGRQFPNYSSELNVNALELEDSALYLCASSRFSGYGAFFGQGTRLTVV.

The V and J genes are TRBV2 and TRBJ1-3; D is undetermined. The ends were cut back, 3 bases at V and 2 bases at J, with 11 bases in the middle. CDR3 length equals 15 residues. Germline loops: CDR1 SNHLY, CDR2 FYNNEI. The CDR3 nucleotides read TGTGCCAGCAGTGAGAGAAGAGTCCCTGGAAACACCATATATTTT. Translation: CASSERRVPGNTIYF.

V usage is TRBV2 and J usage is TRBJ1-3; maybe TRBD1 (6 bases). Germline loops: CDR1 SNHLY, CDR2 FYNNEI. This CDR3 is 14 amino acids long. The germline V and J ends were trimmed by 4 bases and 10 bases, with 17 bases remaining between them. In DNA form, the CDR3 reads TGTGCCAGCAGTGTGACAGGTCAGGGGACAACCATATATTTT. Protein product: CASSVTGQGTTIYF. The full variable domain, completed using reference TRBV2 and TRBJ1-3, is EPEVTQTPSHQVTQMGQEVILRCVPISNHLYFYWYRQILGQKVEFLVSFYNNEISEKSEIFDDQFSVERPDGSNFTLKIRSTKLEDSAMYFCASSVTGQGTTIYFGEGSWLTVV.

The rearrangement joins TRBV7-9 to TRBJ2-1; D possibly corresponds to TRBD1 (7 bases). The ends were cut back, 3 bases at V and 6 bases at J, with 18 bases in the middle. CDR3 size: 16 residues. Germline V gives CDR1 SEHNR, CDR2 FQNEAQ (reference sequence). The CDR3 DNA reads TGTGCCAGCAGCTTCCCCTCATGGCAGGGGGGCAATGAGCAGTTCTTC. It codes for CASSFPSWQGGNEQFF.

This chain links TRBV9 with TRBJ2-3; 9 bases fit TRBD1. Germline V gene sequence: CDR1 SGDLS, CDR2 YYNGEE. The CDR3 extends over 14 amino acids. The V segment lost 4 bases and the J segment 6 bases; nucleotides outside the gene matches: 6. In DNA form, the CDR3 reads TGTGCCAGCAGCCCTGGGACAGGGTTGGATACGCAGTATTTT. This gives the protein CASSPGTGLDTQYF.

In its sample, this clone was seen a few times. This chain joins TRBV14 and TRBJ2-7, with 7 bases aligning to TRBD1. The V gene end was trimmed by 3 bases and the J gene end by 9 bases; junction bases not matched to a gene: 5. CDR3 length: 12 amino acids. Germline V CDR1 and CDR2: SGHDN, FVKESK. In DNA form, the CDR3 reads TGTGCCAGCAGCCAGTCGAGGACAGGGCAGTACTTC. Its protein is CASSQSRTGQYF. The complete variable domain, with remaining parts taken from reference TRBV14 and TRBJ2-7, reads EAGVTQFPSHSVIEKGQTVTLRCDPISGHDNLYWYRRVMGKEIKFLLHFVKESKQDESGMPNNRFLAERTGGTYSTLKVQPAELEDSGVYFCASSQSRTGQYFGPGTRLTVT.

The rearrangement uses TRBV12-3 or TRBV12-4 and TRBJ2-7, with D uncertain. V was trimmed by 8 bases and J by 7 bases, leaving 12 bases between them. CDR3 length equals 11 residues. CDR3 sequence reads: CASGAYEEQYF. The CDR3 DNA is TGTGCCAGCGGAGCCTATGAAGAGCAGTACTTC.